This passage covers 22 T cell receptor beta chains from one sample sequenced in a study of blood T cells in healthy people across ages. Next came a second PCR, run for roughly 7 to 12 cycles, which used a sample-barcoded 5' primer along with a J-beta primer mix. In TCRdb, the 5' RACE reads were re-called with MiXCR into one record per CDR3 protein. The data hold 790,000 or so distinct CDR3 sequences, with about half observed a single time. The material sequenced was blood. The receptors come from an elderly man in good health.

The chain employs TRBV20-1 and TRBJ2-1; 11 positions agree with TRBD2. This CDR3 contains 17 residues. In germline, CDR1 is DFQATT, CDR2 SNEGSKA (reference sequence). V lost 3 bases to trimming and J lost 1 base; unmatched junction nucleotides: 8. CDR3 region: CSARPTIAGGSYNEQFF. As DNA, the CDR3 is TGCAGTGCTAGGCCAACGATAGCGGGAGGGTCCTACAATGAGCAGTTCTTC.

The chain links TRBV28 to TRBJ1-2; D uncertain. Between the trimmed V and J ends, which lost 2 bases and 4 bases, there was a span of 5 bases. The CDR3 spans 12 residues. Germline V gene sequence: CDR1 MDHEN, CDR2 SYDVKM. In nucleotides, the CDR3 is TGTGCCAGCAGTTTACCCGGCTATGGCTACACCTTC. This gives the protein CASSLPGYGYTF.

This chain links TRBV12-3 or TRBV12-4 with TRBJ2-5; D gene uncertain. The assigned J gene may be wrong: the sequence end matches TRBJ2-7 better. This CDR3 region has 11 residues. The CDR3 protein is CASSKGLEQYF. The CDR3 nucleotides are TGTGCCAGCAGTAAAGGGCTCGAGCAGTACTTC.

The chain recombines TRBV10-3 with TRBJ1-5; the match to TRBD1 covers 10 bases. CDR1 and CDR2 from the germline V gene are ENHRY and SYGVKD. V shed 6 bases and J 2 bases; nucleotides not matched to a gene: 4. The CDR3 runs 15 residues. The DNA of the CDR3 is TGTGCCATCAGAGGGACAGGGGTAGGCAATCAGCCCCAGCATTTT. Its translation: CAIRGTGVGNQPQHF.

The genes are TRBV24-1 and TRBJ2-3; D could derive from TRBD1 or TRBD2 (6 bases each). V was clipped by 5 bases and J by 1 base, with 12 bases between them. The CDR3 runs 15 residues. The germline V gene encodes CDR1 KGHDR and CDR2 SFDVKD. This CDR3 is CATSGGAEGTDTQYF. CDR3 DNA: TGTGCCACCAGTGGGGGGGCGGAAGGCACAGATACGCAGTATTTT.

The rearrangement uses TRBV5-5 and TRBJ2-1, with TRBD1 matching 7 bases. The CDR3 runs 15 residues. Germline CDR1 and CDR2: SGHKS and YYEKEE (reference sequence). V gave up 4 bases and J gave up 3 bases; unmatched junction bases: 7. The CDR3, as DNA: TGTGCCAGCAGCCTCCGGGACAGCCTCTACAATGAGCAGTTCTTC. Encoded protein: CASSLRDSLYNEQFF.

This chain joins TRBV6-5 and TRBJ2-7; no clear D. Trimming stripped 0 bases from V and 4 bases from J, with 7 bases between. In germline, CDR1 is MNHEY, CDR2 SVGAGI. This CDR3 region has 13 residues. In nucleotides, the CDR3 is TGTGCCAGCAGTTACTCTTTAGGATACGAGCAGTACTTC. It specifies CASSYSLGYEQYF.

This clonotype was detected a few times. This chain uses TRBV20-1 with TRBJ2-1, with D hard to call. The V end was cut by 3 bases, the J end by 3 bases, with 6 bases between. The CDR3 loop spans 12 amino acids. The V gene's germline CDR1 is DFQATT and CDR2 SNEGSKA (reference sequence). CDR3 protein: CSASGYYNEQFF. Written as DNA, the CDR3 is TGCAGTGCTAGCGGCTACTACAATGAGCAGTTCTTC.

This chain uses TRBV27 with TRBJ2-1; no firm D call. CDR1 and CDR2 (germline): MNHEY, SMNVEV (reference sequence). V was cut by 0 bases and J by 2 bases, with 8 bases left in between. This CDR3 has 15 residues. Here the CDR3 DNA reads TGTGCCAGCAGTTTATCCGCACTTCCCTACAATGAGCAGTTCTTC. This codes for CASSLSALPYNEQFF.

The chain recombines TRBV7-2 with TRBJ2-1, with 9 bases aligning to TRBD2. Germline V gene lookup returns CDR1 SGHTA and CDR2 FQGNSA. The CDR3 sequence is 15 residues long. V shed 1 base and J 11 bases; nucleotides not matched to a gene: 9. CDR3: CASSLVAGEGGKQFF. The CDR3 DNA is TGTGCCAGCAGCTTAGTAGCGGGAGAGGGGGGGAAGCAGTTCTTC.

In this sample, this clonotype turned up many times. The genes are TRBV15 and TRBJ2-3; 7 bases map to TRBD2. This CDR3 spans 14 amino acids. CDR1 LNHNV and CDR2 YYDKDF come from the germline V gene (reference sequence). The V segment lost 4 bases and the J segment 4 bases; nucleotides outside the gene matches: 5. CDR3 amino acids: CATSMGGSPDTQYF. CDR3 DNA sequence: TGTGCCACCAGCATGGGCGGGAGCCCAGATACGCAGTATTTT.

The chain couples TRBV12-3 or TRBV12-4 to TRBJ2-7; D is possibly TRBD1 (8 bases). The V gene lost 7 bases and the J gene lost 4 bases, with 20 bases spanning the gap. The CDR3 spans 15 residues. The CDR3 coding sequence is TGTGCCAGCACCCTACTGGACAGGGAGGGGTACGAGCAGTACTTC. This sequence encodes CASTLLDREGYEQYF.

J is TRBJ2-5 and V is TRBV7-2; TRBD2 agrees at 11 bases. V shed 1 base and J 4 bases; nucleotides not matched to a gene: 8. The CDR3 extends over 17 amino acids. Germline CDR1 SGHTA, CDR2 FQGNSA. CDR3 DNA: TGTGCCAGCAGCTTAGTCTTCACCGGGACTAGCGGAGAGACCCAGTACTTC. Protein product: CASSLVFTGTSGETQYF.

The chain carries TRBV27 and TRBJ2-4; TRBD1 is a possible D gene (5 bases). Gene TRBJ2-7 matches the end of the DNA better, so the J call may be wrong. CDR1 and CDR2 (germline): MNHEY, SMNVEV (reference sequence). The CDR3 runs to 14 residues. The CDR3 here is CASAKGRPSYEQYF. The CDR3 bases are TGTGCCAGCGCTAAGGGGCGGCCTTCCTACGAGCAGTACTTC.

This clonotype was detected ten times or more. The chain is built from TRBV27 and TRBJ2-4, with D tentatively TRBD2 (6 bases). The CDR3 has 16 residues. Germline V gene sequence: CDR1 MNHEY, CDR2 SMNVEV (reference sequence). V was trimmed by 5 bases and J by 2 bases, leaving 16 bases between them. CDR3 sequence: CASSNGGEWSKNIQYF. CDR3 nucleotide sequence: TGTGCCAGCAGTAACGGCGGGGAGTGGTCCAAAAACATTCAGTACTTC.

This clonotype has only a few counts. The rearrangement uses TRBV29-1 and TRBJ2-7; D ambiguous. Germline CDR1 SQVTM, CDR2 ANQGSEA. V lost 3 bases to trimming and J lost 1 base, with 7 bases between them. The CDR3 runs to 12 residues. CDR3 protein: CSVEAASYEQYF. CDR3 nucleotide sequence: TGCAGCGTTGAGGCAGCGTCCTACGAGCAGTACTTC.

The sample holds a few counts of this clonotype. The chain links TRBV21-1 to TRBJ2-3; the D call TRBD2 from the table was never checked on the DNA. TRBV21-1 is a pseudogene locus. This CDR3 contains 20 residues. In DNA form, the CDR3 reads TGTGCCAGCAGCCTCCGGGTGGCGACTAGCGGGATGGATGGTGCAGATACGCAGTATTTT. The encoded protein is CASSLRVATSGMDGADTQYF.

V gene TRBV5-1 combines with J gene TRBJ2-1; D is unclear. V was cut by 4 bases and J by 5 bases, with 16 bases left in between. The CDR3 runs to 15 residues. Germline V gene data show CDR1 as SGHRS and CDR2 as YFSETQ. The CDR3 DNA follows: TGCGCCAGCAGCCCTCGACCGGGCTCGGACAATGAGCAGTTCTTC. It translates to CASSPRPGSDNEQFF.

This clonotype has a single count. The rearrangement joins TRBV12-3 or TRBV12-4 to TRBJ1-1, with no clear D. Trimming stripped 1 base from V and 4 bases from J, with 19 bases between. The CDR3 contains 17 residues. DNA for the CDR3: TGTGCCAGCAGTTTAGGTGGTGGGAAAAAGGGAGGCACTGAAGCTTTCTTT. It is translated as CASSLGGGKKGGTEAFF.

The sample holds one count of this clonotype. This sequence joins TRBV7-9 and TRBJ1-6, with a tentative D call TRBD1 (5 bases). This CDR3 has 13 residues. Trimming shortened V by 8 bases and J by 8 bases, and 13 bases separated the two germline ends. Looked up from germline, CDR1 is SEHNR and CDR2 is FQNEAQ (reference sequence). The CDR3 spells CASGGGPDSPLHF. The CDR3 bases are TGTGCCAGCGGTGGGGGACCTGATTCACCCCTCCACTTT.

CDR3 residues: CASSLARGSGSSYNEQFF. The CDR3 DNA reads TGTGCCAGCAGCTTAGCACGTGGTAGCGGGAGTTCCTACAATGAGCAGTTCTTC. The chain uses TRBV11-2 and TRBJ2-1; 9 bases agree with TRBD2. CDR3 size: 18 residues. V shed 1 base and J 1 base; nucleotides not matched to a gene: 8. Germline lookup yields CDR1 SGHAT and CDR2 FQNNGV.

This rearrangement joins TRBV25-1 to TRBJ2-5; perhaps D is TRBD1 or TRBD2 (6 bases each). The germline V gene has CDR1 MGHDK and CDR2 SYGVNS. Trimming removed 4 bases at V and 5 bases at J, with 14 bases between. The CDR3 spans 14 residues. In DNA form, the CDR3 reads TGTGCCAGCAGTGGAAACAGGGAGGATGAGACCCAGTACTTC. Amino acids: CASSGNREDETQYF.